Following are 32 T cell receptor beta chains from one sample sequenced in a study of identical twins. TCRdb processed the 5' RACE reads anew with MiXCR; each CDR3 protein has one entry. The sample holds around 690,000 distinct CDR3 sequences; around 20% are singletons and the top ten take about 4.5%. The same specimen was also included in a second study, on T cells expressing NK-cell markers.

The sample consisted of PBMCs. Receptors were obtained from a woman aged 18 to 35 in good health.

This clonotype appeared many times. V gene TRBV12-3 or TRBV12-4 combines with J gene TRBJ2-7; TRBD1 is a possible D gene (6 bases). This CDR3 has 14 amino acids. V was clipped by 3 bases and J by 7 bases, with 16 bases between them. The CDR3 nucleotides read TGTGCCAGCAGTTTGGTTACAGTCACAGGGGAGCAGTACTTC. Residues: CASSLVTVTGEQYF.

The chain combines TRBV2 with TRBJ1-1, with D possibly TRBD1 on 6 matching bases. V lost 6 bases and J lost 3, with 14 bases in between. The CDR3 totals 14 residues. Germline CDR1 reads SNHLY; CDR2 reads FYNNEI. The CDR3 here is CASSGQWGYTEAFF. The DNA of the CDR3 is TGTGCCAGCAGCGGACAGTGGGGGTACACTGAAGCTTTCTTT.

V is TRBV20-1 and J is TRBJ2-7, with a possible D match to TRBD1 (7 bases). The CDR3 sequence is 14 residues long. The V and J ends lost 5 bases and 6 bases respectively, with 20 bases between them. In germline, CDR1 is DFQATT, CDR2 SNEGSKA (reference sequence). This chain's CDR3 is CSAVSGGFHPEQYF. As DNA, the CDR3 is TGCAGTGCTGTCTCAGGGGGGTTCCACCCCGAGCAGTACTTC.

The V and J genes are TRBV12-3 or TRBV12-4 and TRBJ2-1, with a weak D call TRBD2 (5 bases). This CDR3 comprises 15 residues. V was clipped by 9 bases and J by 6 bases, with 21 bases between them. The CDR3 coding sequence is TGTGCCAGTGGGTTCGGCGCAACTAGTATCAATGAGCAGTTCTTC. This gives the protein CASGFGATSINEQFF.

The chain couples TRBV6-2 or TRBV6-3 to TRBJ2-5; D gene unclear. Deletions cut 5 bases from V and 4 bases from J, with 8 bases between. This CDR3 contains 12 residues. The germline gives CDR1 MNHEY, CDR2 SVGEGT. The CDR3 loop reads CASSARLETQYF. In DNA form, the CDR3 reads TGTGCCAGCAGTGCTCGTCTAGAGACCCAGTACTTC.

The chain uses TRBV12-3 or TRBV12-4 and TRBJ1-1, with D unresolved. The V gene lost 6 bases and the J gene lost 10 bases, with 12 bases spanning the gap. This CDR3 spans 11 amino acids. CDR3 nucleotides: TGTGCCAGCAGCCTCGACATACGAGCTTTCTTT. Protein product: CASSLDIRAFF.

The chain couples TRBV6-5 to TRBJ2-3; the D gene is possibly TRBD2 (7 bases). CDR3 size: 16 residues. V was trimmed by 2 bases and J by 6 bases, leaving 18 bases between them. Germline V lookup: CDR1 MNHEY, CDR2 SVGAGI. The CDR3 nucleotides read TGTGCCAGCAGTTACACCCCGCGGGGGCGACCTGATACGCAGTATTTT. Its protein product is CASSYTPRGRPDTQYF.

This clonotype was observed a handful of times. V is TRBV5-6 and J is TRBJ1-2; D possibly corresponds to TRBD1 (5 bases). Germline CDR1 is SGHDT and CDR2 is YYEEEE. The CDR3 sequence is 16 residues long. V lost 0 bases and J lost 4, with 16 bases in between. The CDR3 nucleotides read TGTGCCAGCAGCTTGGCCCCGCAGGGCCCCCCCTATGGCTACACCTTC. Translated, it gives CASSLAPQGPPYGYTF. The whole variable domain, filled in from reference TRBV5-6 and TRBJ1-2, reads DAGVTQSPTHLIKTRGQQVTLRCSPKSGHDTVSWYQQALGQGPQFIFQYYEEEERQRGNFPDRFSGHQFPNYSSELNVNALLLGDSALYLCASSLAPQGPPYGYTFGSGTRLTVV.

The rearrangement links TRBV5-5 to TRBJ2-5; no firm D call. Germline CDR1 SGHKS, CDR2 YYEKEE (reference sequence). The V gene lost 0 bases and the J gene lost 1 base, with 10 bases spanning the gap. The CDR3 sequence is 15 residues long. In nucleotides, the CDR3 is TGTGCCAGCAGCTTGGCGCGAGTGGGCCAAGAGACCCAGTACTTC. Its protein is CASSLARVGQETQYF.

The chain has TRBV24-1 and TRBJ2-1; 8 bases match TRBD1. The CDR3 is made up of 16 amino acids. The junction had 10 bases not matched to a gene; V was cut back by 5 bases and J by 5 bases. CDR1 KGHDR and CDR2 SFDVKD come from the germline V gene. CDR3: CATSVPPLQGDNEQFF. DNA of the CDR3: TGTGCCACCAGTGTCCCTCCTTTACAGGGGGACAATGAGCAGTTCTTC.

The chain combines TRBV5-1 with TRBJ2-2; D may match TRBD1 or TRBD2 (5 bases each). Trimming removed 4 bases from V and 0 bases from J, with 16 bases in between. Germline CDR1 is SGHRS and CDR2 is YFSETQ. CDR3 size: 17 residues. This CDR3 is CASSNIRDASNTGELFF. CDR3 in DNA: TGCGCCAGCAGCAACATCCGGGACGCCTCGAACACCGGGGAGCTGTTTTTT.

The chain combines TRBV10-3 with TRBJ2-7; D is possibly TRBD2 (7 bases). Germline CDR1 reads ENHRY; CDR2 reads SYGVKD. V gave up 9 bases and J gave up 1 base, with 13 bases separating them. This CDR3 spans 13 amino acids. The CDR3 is CAIGGAPSYEQYF. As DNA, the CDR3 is TGTGCCATTGGGGGGGCGCCGTCCTACGAGCAGTACTTC.

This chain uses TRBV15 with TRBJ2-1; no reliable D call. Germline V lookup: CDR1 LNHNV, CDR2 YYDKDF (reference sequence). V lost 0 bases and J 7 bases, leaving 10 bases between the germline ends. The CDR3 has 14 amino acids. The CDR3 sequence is CATSREAPGNEQFF. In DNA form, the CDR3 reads TGTGCCACCAGCAGAGAAGCCCCCGGGAATGAGCAGTTCTTC.

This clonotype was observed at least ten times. The CDR3 region has the DNA TGTGCCAGCAGTCCCCTAGGTATCAATGAGCAGTTCTTC. It is translated as CASSPLGINEQFF. This chain uses TRBV12-3 or TRBV12-4 with TRBJ2-1; D call uncertain. Trimming shortened V by 5 bases and J by 6 bases, and 11 bases separated the two germline ends. The CDR3 totals 13 residues.

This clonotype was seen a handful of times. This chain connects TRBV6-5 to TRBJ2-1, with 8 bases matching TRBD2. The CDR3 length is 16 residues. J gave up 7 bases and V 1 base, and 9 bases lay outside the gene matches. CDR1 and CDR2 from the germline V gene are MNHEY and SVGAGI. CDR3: CASSYWAAGEDNEQFF. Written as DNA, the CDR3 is TGTGCCAGCAGTTACTGGGCAGCGGGAGAGGATAATGAGCAGTTCTTC.

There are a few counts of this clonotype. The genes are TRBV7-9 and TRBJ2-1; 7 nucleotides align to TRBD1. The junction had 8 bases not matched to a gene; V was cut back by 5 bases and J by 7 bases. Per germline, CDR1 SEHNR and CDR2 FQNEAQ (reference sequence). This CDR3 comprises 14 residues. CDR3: CASSPWTGANEQFF. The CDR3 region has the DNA TGTGCCAGCAGCCCGTGGACAGGCGCTAATGAGCAGTTCTTC. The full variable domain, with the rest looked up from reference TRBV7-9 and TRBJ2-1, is DTGVSQNPRHKITKRGQNVTFRCDPISEHNRLYWYRQTLGQGPEFLTYFQNEAQLEKSRLLSDRFSAERPKGSFSTLEIQRTEQGDSAMYLCASSPWTGANEQFFGPGTRLTVL.

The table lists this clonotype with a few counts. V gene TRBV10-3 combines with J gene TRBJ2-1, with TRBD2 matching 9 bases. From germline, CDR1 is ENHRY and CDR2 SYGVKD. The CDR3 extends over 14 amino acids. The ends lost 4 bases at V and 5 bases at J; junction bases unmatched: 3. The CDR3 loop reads CAISVASGNNEQFF. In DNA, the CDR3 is TGTGCCATCAGTGTAGCTAGCGGGAACAATGAGCAGTTCTTC.

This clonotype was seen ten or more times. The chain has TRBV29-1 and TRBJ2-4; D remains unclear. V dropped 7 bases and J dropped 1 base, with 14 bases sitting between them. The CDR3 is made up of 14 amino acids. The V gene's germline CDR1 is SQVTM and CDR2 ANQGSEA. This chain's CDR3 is CSARTSAAKNIQYF. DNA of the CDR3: TGCAGCGCCCGGACGTCGGCGGCCAAAAACATTCAGTACTTC. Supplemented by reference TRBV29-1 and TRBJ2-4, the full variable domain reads SAVISQKPSRDICQRGTSLTIQCQVDSQVTMMFWYRQQPGQSLTLIATANQGSEATYESGFVIDKFPISRPNLTFSTLTVSNMSPEDSSIYLCSARTSAAKNIQYFGAGTRLSVL.

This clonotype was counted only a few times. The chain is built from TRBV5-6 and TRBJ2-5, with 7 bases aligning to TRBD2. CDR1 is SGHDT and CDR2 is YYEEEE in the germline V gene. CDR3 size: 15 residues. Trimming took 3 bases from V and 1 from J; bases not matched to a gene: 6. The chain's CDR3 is CASSYLGGTQETQYF. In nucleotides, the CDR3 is TGTGCCAGCAGCTACCTCGGGGGGACCCAAGAGACCCAGTACTTC.

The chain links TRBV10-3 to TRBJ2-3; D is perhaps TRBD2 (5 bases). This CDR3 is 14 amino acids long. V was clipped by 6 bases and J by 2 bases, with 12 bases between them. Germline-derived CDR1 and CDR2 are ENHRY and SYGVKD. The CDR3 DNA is TGTGCCATCAGGGATACGGGGTACACAGATACGCAGTATTTT. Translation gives CAIRDTGYTDTQYF.

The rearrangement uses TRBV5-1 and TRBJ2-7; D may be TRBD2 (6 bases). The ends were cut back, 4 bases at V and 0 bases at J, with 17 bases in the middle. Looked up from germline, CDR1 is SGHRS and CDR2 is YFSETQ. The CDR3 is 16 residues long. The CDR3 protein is CASSHPPAGYSYEQYF. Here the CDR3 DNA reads TGCGCCAGCAGCCATCCCCCTGCGGGATACTCCTACGAGCAGTACTTC.

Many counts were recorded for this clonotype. In DNA form, the CDR3 reads TGCAGTGCTCCCAACAACCCCGGCACAGATACGCAGTATTTT. Translated: CSAPNNPGTDTQYF. The rearrangement joins TRBV20-1 to TRBJ2-3; D unresolved. The V gene lost 5 bases and the J gene lost 1 base, with 13 bases spanning the gap. The length of the CDR3 is 14 residues. Germline V lookup: CDR1 DFQATT, CDR2 SNEGSKA (reference sequence).

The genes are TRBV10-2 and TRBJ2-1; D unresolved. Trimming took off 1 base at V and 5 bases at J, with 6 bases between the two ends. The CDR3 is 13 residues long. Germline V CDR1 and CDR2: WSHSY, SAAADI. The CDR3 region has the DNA TGCGCCAGCAGTGAGTACCGAAACAATGAGCAGTTCTTC. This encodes CASSEYRNNEQFF.

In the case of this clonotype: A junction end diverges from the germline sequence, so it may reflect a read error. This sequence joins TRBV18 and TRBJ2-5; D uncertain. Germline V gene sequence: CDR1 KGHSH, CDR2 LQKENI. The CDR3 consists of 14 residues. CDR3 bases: TGTGCCAGCTCACCAGGGCAGAACCAACAGACCCAGTACTTC. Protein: CASSPGQNQQTQYF. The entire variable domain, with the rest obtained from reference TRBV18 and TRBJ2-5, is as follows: NAGVMQNPRHLVRRRGQEARLRCSPMKGHSHVYWYRQLPEEGLKFMVYLQKENIIDESGMPKERFSAEFPKEGPSILRIQQVVRGDSAAYFCASSPGQNQQTQYFGPGTRLLVL.

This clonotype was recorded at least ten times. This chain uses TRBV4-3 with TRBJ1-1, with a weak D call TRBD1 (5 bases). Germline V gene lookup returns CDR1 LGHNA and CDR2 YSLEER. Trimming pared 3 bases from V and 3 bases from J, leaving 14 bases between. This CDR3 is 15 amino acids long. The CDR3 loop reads CASSHDRRGDTEAFF. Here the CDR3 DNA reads TGCGCCAGCAGCCACGACCGACGGGGCGACACTGAAGCTTTCTTT.

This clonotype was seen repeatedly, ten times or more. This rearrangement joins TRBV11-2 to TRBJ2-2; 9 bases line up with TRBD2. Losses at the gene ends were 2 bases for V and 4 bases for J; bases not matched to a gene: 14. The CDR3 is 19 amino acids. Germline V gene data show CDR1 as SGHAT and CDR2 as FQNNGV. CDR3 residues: CASSLSRGSGRLVTGELFF. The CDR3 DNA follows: TGTGCCAGCAGCTTAAGCCGGGGTAGCGGGAGACTTGTCACCGGGGAGCTGTTTTTT.

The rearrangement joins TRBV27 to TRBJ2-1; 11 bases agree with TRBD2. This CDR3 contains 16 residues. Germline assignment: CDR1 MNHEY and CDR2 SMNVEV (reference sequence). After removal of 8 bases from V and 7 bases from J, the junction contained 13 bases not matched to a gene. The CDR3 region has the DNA TGTGCCAGCGGCATCGATAGCGGGAGGGCCAGGAATGAGCAGTTCTTC. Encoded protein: CASGIDSGRARNEQFF.

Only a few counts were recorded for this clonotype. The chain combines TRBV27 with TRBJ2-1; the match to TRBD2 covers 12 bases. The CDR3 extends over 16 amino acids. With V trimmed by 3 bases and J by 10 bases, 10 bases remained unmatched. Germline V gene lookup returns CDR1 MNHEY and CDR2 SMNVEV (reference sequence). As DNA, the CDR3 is TGTGCCAGCAGTTTGTCGCTAGCGGGAGGGCTCGGCGAGCAGTTCTTC. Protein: CASSLSLAGGLGEQFF.

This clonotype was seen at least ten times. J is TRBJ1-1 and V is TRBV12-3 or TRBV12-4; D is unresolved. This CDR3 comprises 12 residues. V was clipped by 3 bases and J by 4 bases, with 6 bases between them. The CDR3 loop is CASSFAPTEAFF. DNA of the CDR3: TGTGCCAGCAGTTTTGCCCCCACTGAAGCTTTCTTT.

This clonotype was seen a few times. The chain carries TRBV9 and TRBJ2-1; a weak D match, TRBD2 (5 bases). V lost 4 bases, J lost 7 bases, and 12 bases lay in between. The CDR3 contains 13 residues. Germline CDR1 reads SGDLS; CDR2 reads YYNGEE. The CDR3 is CASSHGIANEQFF. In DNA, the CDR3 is TGTGCCAGCAGCCACGGGATAGCTAATGAGCAGTTCTTC.

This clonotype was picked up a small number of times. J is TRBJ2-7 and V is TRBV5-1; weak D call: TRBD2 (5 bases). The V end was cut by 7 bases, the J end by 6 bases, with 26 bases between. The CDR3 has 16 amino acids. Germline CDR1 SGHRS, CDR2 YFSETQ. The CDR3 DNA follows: TGCGCCAGCGGGTTGCTGAGAGGGAGCGGAGAGTCCGAGCAGTACTTC. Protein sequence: CASGLLRGSGESEQYF.

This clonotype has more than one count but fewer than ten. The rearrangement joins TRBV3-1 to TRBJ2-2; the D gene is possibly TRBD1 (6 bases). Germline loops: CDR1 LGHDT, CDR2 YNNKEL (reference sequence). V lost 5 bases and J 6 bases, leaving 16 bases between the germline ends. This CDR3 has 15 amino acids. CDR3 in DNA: TGTGCCAGCAGCTATGACAGGAGGACAGCCGGGGAGCTGTTTTTT. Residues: CASSYDRRTAGELFF.